This T cell receptor beta chain was recovered during a study of T cells in Graves' hyperthyroidism and ophthalmopathy. On the study more broadly: The blood sample was taken at first diagnosis, before treatment began.

Diagnostic decisions used clinical symptoms, serum thyroxine and TRAb, thyroid ultrasound and orbital computed tomography. TCR beta CDR3 region amplification was performed from RNA transcripts. A set of HTBI primers served as the primers for a first-round RT-PCR of the TCR CDR3. TCRdb re-derived calls from the multiplex PCR reads in MiXCR, one entry per CDR3 protein. Of more than 500,000 distinct CDR3 sequences detected, 14% appear once; the ten largest clones hold roughly 13%. This clonotype was seen repeatedly, ten times or more. The germline CDR1 and CDR2 sequences are SNHLY and FYNNEI. The CDR3 totals 14 residues. Trimming took 3 bases from V and 8 from J, leaving 16 bases between them.

Sequencing used blood. The TCR comes from a woman aged 40 to 50 with Graves' hyperthyroidism. The chain joins TRBV2 to TRBJ1-2; D unresolved. CDR3 protein: CASSERTGTRGYTF. CDR3 DNA sequence: TGTGCCAGCAGTGAGCGAACGGGTACGCGAGGCTACACCTTC.